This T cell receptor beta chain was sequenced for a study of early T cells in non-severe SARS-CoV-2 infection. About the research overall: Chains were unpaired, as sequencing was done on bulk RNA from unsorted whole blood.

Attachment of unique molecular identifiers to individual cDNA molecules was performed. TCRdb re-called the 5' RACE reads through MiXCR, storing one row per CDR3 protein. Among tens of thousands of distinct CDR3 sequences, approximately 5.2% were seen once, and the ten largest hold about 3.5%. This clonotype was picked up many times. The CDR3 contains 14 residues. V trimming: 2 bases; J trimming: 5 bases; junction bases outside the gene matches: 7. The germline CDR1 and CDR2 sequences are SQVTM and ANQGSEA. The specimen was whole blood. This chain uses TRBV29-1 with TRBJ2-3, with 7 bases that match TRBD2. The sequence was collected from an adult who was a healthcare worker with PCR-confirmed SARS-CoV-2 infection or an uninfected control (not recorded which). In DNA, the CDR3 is TGCAGCGTTGAACTAGCGGAGCAGCGAGATACGCAGTATTTT. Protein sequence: CSVELAEQRDTQYF.